This paragraph reports one TCR beta chain. This clonotype was seen at least ten times. Which antigen it targets is not known. It has no much larger one-base neighbor in the sample; base qualities were not kept. The source of the sample is a study of T-cell reconstitution after alpha-beta-depleted transplantation in children (dated by TCRdb to the mid-2010s). With regard to the full study: The study quantitatively tracked T-cell immune reconstitution after TCRalphabeta/CD19-depleted allogeneic hematopoietic cell transplantation in children using TCR repertoire profiling. Study-level results and caveats: About two months after transplant, the apparently early recovery of alphabetaT-cell counts reportedly depended on just several hundred clones that had expanded rapidly and came from non-depleted graft cells. Hyperexpanded clone frequencies declined over subsequent months; after one year, T-cell counts and TCRbeta diversity were mostly attributed to newly produced T cells. In some patients, the high TCRbeta diversity seen at day 60 was put down to recipient T cells and intrathymic progenitors that had survived conditioning.

The protocol used for the library was PCR. The listed sequencing device is Illumina HiSeq 2500. Molecular barcoding was employed in the preparation of TCR libraries, with unique molecular identifiers being used to normalize TCRbeta repertoire quantification. The public reads were reprocessed in TCRdb via fastp at Q25 and MiXCR, keeping in-frame beta chains. Every CDR3 protein is listed once, alongside the most common genes and DNA of its rows. A total of around 700,000 distinct CDR3 sequences appear in this sample, around 12% of them only once. Around 0.8% of the sample is held by the ten biggest clonotypes. In light of the paper, this sample's treatment or condition label describes: allogeneic hematopoietic cell transplantation with graft depleted of TCRalphabeta T cells and CD19 B cells. Transplant recipients were children who received TCRalphabeta/CD19-depleted allogeneic hematopoietic cell grafts.

The TCR sequence derives from a girl aged 2-10 years with congenital amegakaryocytic thrombocytopenia, due to receive a stem cell transplant. Material: PBMCs, obtained before TCRalphabeta/CD19-depleted stem cell transplant.

The DNA is as follows: TGTGCCAGCAGTTCCGGACTGGTAATGTACAATGAGCAGTTCTTC. Its coded protein is CASSSGLVMYNEQFF. The sequence links TRBV27 to TRBJ2-1, with a weak D call of TRBD2 (5 bases match). Trimming removed 4 bases from V and 4 bases from J, leaving 14 bases between the germline ends. The CDR3 sequence holds 15 residues, the cysteine and phenylalanine included. CDR3 DNA only is kept here, 45 bases in frame from base 1. Based on the germline V gene (reference sequence), the CDR1 and CDR2 sequences are MNHEY and SMNVEV.